The sequence of this TCR beta chain was determined in a study of blood T cell repertoires in COVID-19. Study-level information: Sources were T cells, B-cell-depleted T cells, or PBMCs; the material itself was cDNA or gDNA.

This CDR3 is built from 19 residues. V lost 3 bases to trimming and J lost 3 bases; unmatched junction nucleotides: 11. CDR1 and CDR2 (germline): MDHEN, SYDVKM. Some clones are missing from TCRdb's copy, which holds only in-frame ones; the method was immunoSEQ multiplex PCR. The sample lists about 130,000 clones; about 85% were seen once. Seattle enrolled patients during active infection and tracked them longitudinally. The sequence came from a woman older than 75 with COVID-19, enrolled during active disease. This chain uses TRBV28 with TRBJ2-3; 14 nucleotides align to TRBD2. Specimen: peripheral blood. CDR3 amino acids: CASSFPGTSGSVNTDTQYF. The CDR3 bases are TGTGCCAGCAGTTTTCCCGGGACTAGCGGGAGTGTTAATACAGATACGCAGTATTTT. Together with reference TRBV28 and TRBJ2-3, the CDR3 gives the full variable domain: DVKVTQSSRYLVKRTGEKVFLECVQDMDHENMFWYRQDPGLGLRLIYFSYDVKMKEKGDIPEGYSVSREKKERFSLILESASTNQTSMYLCASSFPGTSGSVNTDTQYFGPGTRLTVL.